The 12 T cell receptor beta chains given below trace back to one sample, sequenced in a study of CD8+ T cells in alopecia areata. Isolated RNA was reverse transcribed into cDNA used as the sequencing template. Only in-frame clones appear in the TCRdb table, and some are missing; sequencing was by immunoSEQ multiplex PCR. The sample lists about 210,000 clones, more than 45% occurring once. Regarding treatment: oral pan-JAK inhibitor, 5-10 mg twice daily. The sample in question was CD4+ T cells sorted from blood, obtained at week 4, from a patient treated with tofacitinib. Receptor source: a human donor with alopecia areata.

The rearrangement links TRBV5-6 to TRBJ1-1; D is unclear. The V and J ends lost 2 bases and 4 bases respectively, with 12 bases between them. CDR1 is SGHDT, CDR2 YYEEEE, per germline. CDR3 length: 14 residues. The CDR3 coding sequence is TGTGCCAGCAGCTTATTACAGCGTCCCACTGAAGCTTTCTTT. Translating it yields CASSLLQRPTEAFF.

This clone was seen a single time. The V gene is TRBV2, the J gene TRBJ2-4, with 7 bases matching TRBD2. Per the germline V gene, CDR1 is SNHLY and CDR2 is FYNNEI. The ends lost 5 bases at V and 0 bases at J; junction bases unmatched: 4. The CDR3 loop spans 15 amino acids. The CDR3 DNA is TGTGCCAGCAGTAATCTAGCGGTAGCCAAAAACATTCAGTACTTC. As protein: CASSNLAVAKNIQYF.

The genes are TRBV7-8 and TRBJ2-2; a possible D gene is TRBD2 (7 bases). CDR3 length equals 19 residues. V lost 6 bases and J 4 bases, leaving 27 bases between the germline ends. Per the germline V gene, CDR1 is SGHVS and CDR2 is FQNEAQ. This chain's CDR3 is CASRDGRFKQGLTTGELFF. The CDR3 DNA follows: TGTGCCAGCAGGGACGGGAGGTTCAAGCAGGGGTTGACCACCGGGGAGCTGTTTTTT.

The chain combines TRBV30 with TRBJ1-1; 10 bases agree with TRBD1. The germline V gene has CDR1 GTSNPN and CDR2 SVGIG (reference sequence). J lost 0 bases, V lost 3 bases, and 7 bases had no gene match. The CDR3 consists of 16 residues. The DNA of the CDR3 is TGTGCCTGGAGGGGACAGGGGTTGAGAATGAACACTGAAGCTTTCTTT. Translated: CAWRGQGLRMNTEAFF. The full variable domain, in which reference TRBV30 and TRBJ1-1 provide the parts outside the CDR3, is SQTIHQWPATLVQPVGSPLSLECTVEGTSNPNLYWYRQAAGRGLQLLFYSVGIGQISSEVPQNLSASRPQDRQFILSSKKLLLSDSGFYLCAWRGQGLRMNTEAFFGQGTRLTVV.

The V call is TRBV29-1, the J call TRBJ2-7; the match to TRBD1 covers 7 bases. CDR3 length: 15 residues. Germline-derived CDR1 and CDR2 are SQVTM and ANQGSEA. The V gene end was trimmed by 4 bases and the J gene end by 2 bases; junction bases not matched to a gene: 11. CDR3 sequence (DNA): TGCAGCGTTGCCCAGAGACAGGGTAGACCCTACGAGCAGTACTTC. Encoded protein: CSVAQRQGRPYEQYF.

The table lists this clone with a few counts. The chain joins TRBV27 to TRBJ2-2; 9 nucleotides agree with TRBD1. V lost 6 bases, J lost 7 bases, and 6 bases stayed unmatched. CDR1 and CDR2 from the germline V gene are MNHEY and SMNVEV (reference sequence). The CDR3 covers 14 residues. CDR3 sequence (DNA): TGTGCCAGCAGGAGGGGACAGGGCGTCGGGGAGCTGTTTTTT. This sequence encodes CASRRGQGVGELFF.

This chain uses TRBV27 with TRBJ2-3, with D possibly being TRBD1 or TRBD2 (6 bases each). From germline, CDR1 is MNHEY and CDR2 SMNVEV (reference sequence). The CDR3 covers 15 residues. With 2 bases removed from V and 0 bases from J, the gap between germline ends came to 9 bases. CDR3: CASSLPGASTDTQYF. The CDR3 coding sequence is TGTGCCAGCAGTTTACCGGGGGCTAGCACAGATACGCAGTATTTT.

The V call is TRBV2, the J call TRBJ1-2; D remains ambiguous. The CDR3 is 12 amino acids. V lost 8 bases to trimming and J lost 4 bases, with 11 bases between them. Germline V gene data show CDR1 as SNHLY and CDR2 as FYNNEI. The CDR3 here is CASATDFYGYTF. CDR3 DNA sequence: TGTGCCAGCGCAACAGATTTCTATGGCTACACCTTC.

The V and J genes are TRBV19 and TRBJ2-1; D might be TRBD1 (6 bases). The CDR3 has 14 amino acids. V was shortened by 3 bases and J by 6 bases, with 12 bases between the two germline ends. Per the germline V gene, CDR1 is LNHDA and CDR2 is SQIVND (reference sequence). The CDR3 DNA reads as TGTGCCAGTAGTATCATCACAGGGATCAATGAGCAGTTCTTC. This codes for CASSIITGINEQFF.

This clone has more than one count but fewer than ten. This same CDR3 is encoded by further DNA sequences in the sample. The gene calls are TRBV29-1 and TRBJ2-1; 11 nucleotides line up with TRBD1. This CDR3 has 14 amino acids. Germline CDR1 and CDR2: SQVTM and ANQGSEA. J was trimmed by 2 bases and V by 5 bases; bases with no gene match: 2. This chain's CDR3 is CSVLGQGAYNEQFF. The CDR3 coding sequence is TGCAGCGTTCTGGGACAGGGGGCCTACAATGAGCAGTTCTTC.

The CDR3 DNA follows: TGTGCCTGGAGTAGTACCACCGGGGAGCTGTTTTTT. This encodes CAWSSTTGELFF. The V call is TRBV30, the J call TRBJ2-2; D unresolved. The germline V gene has CDR1 GTSNPN and CDR2 SVGIG (reference sequence). There are 12 residues in the CDR3. V shed 2 bases and J shed 4 bases, with 5 bases lying between them.

The chain carries TRBV7-8 and TRBJ2-7, with D hard to call. Germline V CDR1 and CDR2: SGHVS, FQNEAQ. With 5 bases removed from V and 1 base from J, the gap between germline ends came to 12 bases. The CDR3 has 14 residues. The CDR3 bases are TGTGCCAGCAGCCCCCGACAAGGATCCTACGAGCAGTACTTC. Translation gives CASSPRQGSYEQYF.